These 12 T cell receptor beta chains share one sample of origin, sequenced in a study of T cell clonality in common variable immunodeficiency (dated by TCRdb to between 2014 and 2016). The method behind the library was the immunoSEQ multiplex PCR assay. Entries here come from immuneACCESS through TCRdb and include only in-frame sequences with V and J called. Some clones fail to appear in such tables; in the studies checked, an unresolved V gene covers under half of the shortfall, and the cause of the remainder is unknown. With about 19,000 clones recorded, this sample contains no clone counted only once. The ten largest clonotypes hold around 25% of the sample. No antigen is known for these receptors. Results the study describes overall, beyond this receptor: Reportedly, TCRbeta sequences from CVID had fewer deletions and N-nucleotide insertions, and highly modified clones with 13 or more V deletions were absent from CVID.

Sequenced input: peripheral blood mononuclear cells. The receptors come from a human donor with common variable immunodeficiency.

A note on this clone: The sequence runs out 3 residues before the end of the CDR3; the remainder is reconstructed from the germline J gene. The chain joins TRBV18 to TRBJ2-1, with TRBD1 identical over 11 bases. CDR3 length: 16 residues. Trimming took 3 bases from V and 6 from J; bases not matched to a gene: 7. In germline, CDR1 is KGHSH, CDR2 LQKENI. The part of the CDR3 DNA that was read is TGTGCCAGCTCACCTAATCCGGGACAGGGGGGCAATGAG. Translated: CASSPNPGQGGNE. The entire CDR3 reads CASSPNPGQGGNEQFF.

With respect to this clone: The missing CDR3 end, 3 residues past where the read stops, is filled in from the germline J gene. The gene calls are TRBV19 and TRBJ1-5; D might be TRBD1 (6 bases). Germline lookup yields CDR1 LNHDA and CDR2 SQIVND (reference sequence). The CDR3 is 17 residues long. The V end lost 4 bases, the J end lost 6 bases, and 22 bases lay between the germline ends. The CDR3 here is CASSTHVGGAYRQPQHF. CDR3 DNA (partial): TGTGCCAGTAGTACCCACGTTGGGGGGGCATATCGTCAGCCC. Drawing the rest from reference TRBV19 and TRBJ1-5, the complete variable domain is DGGITQSPKYLFRKEGQNVTLSCEQNLNHDAMYWYRQDPGQGLRLIYYSQIVNDFQKGDIAEGYSVSREKKESFPLTVTSAQKNPTAFYLCASSTHVGGAYRQPQHFGDGTRLSIL.

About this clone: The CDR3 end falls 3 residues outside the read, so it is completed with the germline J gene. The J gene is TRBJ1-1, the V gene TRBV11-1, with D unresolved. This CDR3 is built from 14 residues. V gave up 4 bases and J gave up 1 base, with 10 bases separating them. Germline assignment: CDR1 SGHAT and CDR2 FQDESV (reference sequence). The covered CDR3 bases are TGTGCCAGCAGCTGGGCGGGTGCGAACACTGAA. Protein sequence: CASSWAGANTE. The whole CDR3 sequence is CASSWAGANTEAFF.

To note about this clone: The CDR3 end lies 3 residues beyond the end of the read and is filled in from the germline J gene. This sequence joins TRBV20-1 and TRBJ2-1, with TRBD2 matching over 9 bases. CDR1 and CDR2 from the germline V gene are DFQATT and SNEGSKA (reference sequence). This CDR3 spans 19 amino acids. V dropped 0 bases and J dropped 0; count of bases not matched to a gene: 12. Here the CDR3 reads CSARDLRVSGGASYNEQFF. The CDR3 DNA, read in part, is TGCAGTGCTAGAGATCTTCGGGTTAGCGGGGGAGCCTCCTACAATGAG.

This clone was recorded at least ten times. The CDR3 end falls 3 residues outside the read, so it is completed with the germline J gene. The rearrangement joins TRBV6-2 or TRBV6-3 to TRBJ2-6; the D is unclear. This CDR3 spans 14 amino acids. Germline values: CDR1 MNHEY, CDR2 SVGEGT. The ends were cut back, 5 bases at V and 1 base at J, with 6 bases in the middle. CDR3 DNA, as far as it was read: TGTGCCAGCAGTACGGGTTCTGGGGCCAACGTC. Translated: CASSTGSGANV. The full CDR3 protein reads CASSTGSGANVLTF.

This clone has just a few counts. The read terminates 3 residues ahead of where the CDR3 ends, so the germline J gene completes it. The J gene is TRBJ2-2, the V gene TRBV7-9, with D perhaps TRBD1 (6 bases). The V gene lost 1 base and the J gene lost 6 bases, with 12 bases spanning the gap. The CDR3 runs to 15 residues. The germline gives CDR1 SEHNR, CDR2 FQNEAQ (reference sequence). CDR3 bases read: TGTGCCAGCAGCTTAGGACAGGATATCCCCGGGGAG. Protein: CASSLGQDIPGE. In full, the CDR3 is CASSLGQDIPGELFF.

The CDR3 here is CASSDTRGRPYGEKLFF. The CDR3 bases that were read are TGTGCCAGCAGTGATACCAGGGGGCGCCCATATGGAGAAAAA. The J gene is TRBJ1-4, the V gene TRBV2; 8 nucleotides agree with TRBD1. Sequencing ends 3 residues short of the CDR3 end; the germline J gene provides the rest. CDR1 and CDR2 from the germline V gene are SNHLY and FYNNEI. The V segment lost 3 bases and the J segment 8 bases; nucleotides outside the gene matches: 14. The CDR3 runs 17 residues.

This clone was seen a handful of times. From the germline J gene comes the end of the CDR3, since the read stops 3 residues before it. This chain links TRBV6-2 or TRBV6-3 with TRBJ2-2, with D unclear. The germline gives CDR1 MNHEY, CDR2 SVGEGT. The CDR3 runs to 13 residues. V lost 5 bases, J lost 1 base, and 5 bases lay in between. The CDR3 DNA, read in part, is TGTGCCAGCAGTCTTATGAACACCGGGGAG. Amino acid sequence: CASSLMNTGE. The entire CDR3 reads CASSLMNTGELFF.

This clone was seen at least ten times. The DNA read from the CDR3 is TGCAGTGCTCACACAGGGGGTAGTAACTATGGC. Residues: CSAHTGGSNYG. The entire CDR3 protein is CSAHTGGSNYGYTF. This sequence joins TRBV20-1 and TRBJ1-2, with 8 positions matching TRBD1. From the germline J gene comes the end of the CDR3, since the read stops 3 residues before it. Germline V lookup: CDR1 DFQATT, CDR2 SNEGSKA (reference sequence). The CDR3 has 14 residues. V lost 5 bases to trimming and J lost 1 base; unmatched junction nucleotides: 6.

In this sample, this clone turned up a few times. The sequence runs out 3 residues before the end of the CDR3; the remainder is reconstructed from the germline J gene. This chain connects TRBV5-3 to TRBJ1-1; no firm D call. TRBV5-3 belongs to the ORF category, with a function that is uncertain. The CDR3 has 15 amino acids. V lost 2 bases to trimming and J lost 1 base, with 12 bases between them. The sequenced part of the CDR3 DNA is TGTGCCAGAAGCTTTCGGGCGGGGAGGAACACTGAA. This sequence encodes CARSFRAGRNTE. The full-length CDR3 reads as CARSFRAGRNTEAFF.

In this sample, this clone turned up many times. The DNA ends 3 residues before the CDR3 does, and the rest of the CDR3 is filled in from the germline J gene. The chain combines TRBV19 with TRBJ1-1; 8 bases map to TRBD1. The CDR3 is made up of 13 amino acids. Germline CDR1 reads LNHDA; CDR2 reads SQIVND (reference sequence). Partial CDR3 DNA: TGTGCCAGTACCCCCTTCATCAGGGGGCGA. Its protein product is CASTPFIRGR. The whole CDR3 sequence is CASTPFIRGRAFF.

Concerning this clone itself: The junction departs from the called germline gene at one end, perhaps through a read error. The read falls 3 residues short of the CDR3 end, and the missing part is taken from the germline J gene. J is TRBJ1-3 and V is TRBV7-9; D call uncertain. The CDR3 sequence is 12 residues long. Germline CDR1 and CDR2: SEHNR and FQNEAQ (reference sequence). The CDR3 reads CASSSGGSTIYF. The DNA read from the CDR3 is TGTGCCAGCAGCTCGGGTGGAAGCACC.